A selection of T cell receptor beta chains follows, all from one sample in a study of shared clonotypes between healthy human individuals. The protocol was immunoSEQ multiplex PCR, while the TCRdb copy is restricted to in-frame clones and leaves out a portion. The sample includes a few million clones, approximately 94% of them seen just once. The specimen sequenced was naive CD4+ T cells sorted from blood. These receptors were obtained from a man in his late teens or twenties in good health. Each CDR3 is given with its conserved first and last residue. Each record gives: V gene, D gene, J gene, CDR3 DNA, CDR3 protein. A D gene is named only where the DNA matches it firmly.

V gene: TRBV28
D gene: .
J gene: TRBJ2-2
CDR3 DNA: TGTGCCAGCAGTTTACCTCACGGGTTAACCGGGGAGCTGTTTTTT
CDR3 protein: CASSLPHGLTGELFF

V gene: TRBV7-2
D gene: .
J gene: TRBJ2-1
CDR3 DNA: TGTGCCAGCAGCTTAGTATATAGCAGAGATCATGAGCAGTTCTTC
CDR3 protein: CASSLVYSRDHEQFF

V gene: TRBV6-5
D gene: .
J gene: TRBJ2-2
CDR3 DNA: TGTGCCAGCAGCTCCATCACCGGGGAGCTGTTTTTT
CDR3 protein: CASSSITGELFF

V gene: TRBV30
D gene: TRBD2
J gene: TRBJ2-5
CDR3 DNA: TGTGCCTGGAGTACCGGACTAGAAGAGACCCAGTACTTC
CDR3 protein: CAWSTGLEETQYF

V gene: TRBV19
D gene: .
J gene: TRBJ2-1
CDR3 DNA: TGTGCCAGTAGTATCCGTTGGGCTGAGACCTACAATGAGCAGTTCTTC
CDR3 protein: CASSIRWAETYNEQFF

V gene: TRBV19
D gene: .
J gene: TRBJ1-3
CDR3 DNA: TGTGCCAGTAGAGAAACAGGGCCCCACTCTGGAAACACCATATATTTT
CDR3 protein: CASRETGPHSGNTIYF

V gene: TRBV4-2
D gene: .
J gene: TRBJ2-3
CDR3 DNA: TGTGCCAGCAGCCAAGATAGCACAGATACGCAGTATTTT
CDR3 protein: CASSQDSTDTQYF

V gene: TRBV2
D gene: .
J gene: TRBJ2-5
CDR3 DNA: TGTGCCAGCAAAGGGGTGGGGACCCAGTACTTC
CDR3 protein: CASKGVGTQYF

V gene: TRBV7-2
D gene: .
J gene: TRBJ2-3
CDR3 DNA: TGTGCCAGCAGCTTAGCCCGGGACAACACGCAGTATTTT
CDR3 protein: CASSLARDNTQYF

V gene: TRBV28
D gene: TRBD1
J gene: TRBJ1-5
CDR3 DNA: TGTGCCAGCAGTTTATTGAGTTACAGGGGGCATGGTCAGCCCCAGCATTTT
CDR3 protein: CASSLLSYRGHGQPQHF

V gene: TRBV30
D gene: TRBD2
J gene: TRBJ2-4
CDR3 DNA: TGTGCCTGGAGATGGGCCAGGAGTAGCGGGAGGGTCTGGTCCAAAAACATTCAGTACTTC
CDR3 protein: CAWRWARSSGRVWSKNIQYF

V gene: TRBV30
D gene: .
J gene: TRBJ2-3
CDR3 DNA: TGTGCCTGGAGTCGAGGGGCGCCCAGCACAGATACGCAGTATTTT
CDR3 protein: CAWSRGAPSTDTQYF

V gene: TRBV6-1
D gene: TRBD2
J gene: TRBJ2-2
CDR3 DNA: TGTGCCAGCAGTAGCGGGGGGGCCTACACCGGGGAGCTGTTTTTT
CDR3 protein: CASSSGGAYTGELFF